This TCR beta chain is from a study of T cells in Graves' hyperthyroidism and ophthalmopathy. TCR beta CDR3 regions were amplified from RNA transcripts. RT-PCR in the first round (using the HTBI primer set) targeted the TCR CDR3. MiXCR, applied by TCRdb to the multiplex PCR reads, yields one record per CDR3 protein. The table shows about 200,000 distinct CDR3 sequences, with about 18% occurring only once. Worth noting for this clonotype: Antigen specificity is unknown.

Study observations and caveats: The majority of expanded thyroid clonotypes above 0.001 also appeared in blood. The model anticipated ophthalmopathy a median 6.5 months pre-onset.

Across 18 months, stable Graves' hyperthyroidism was marked by no progression to ophthalmopathy. This CDR3 contains 13 residues. Germline lookup yields CDR1 DFQATT and CDR2 SNEGSKA (reference sequence). Unmatched junction bases numbered 3, after V lost 4 bases and J lost 6 bases. The chain couples TRBV20-1 to TRBJ2-1, with 10 bases identical to TRBD2. This receptor was obtained from a man aged 35 to 55 with Graves' hyperthyroidism. The sample consisted of blood. CDR3 sequence (DNA): TGCAGTGCTAAAGCGGGGGGGATCAATGAGCAGTTCTTC. The encoded protein is CSAKAGGINEQFF.